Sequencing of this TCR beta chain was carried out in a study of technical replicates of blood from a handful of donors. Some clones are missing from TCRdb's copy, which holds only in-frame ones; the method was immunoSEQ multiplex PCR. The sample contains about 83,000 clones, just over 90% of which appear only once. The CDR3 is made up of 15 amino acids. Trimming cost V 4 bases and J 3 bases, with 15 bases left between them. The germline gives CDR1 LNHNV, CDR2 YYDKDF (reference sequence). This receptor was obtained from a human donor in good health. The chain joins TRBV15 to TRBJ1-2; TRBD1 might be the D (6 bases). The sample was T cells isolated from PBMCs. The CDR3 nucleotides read TGTGCCACCAGCAAACCGCTGGGGGCAGACTATGGCTACACCTTC. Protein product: CATSKPLGADYGYTF.